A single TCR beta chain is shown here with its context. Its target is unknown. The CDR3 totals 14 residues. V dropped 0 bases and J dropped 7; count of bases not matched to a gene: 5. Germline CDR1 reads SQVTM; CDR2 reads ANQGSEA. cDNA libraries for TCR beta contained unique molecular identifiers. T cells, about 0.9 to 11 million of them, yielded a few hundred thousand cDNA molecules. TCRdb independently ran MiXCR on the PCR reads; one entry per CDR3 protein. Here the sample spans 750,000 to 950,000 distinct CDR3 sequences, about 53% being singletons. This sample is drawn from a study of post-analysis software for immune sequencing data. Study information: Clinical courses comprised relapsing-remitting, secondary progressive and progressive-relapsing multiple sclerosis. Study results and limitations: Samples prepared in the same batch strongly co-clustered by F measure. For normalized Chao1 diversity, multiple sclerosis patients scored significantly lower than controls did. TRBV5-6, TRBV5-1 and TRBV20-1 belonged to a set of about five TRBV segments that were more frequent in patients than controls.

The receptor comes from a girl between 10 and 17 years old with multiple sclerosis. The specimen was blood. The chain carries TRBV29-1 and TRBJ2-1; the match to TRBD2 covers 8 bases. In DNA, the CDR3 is TGCAGCGTTGAAGAAGCGGGAGTAGGGAATGAGCAGTTCTTC. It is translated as CSVEEAGVGNEQFF.